The rows below give T cell receptor beta chains drawn from one sample of a study of HIV-infected patients and healthy controls. TCRdb ran MiXCR on the 5' RACE reads and lists one entry per CDR3 protein. The repertoire includes approximately 67,000 distinct CDR3 sequences, less than 20% of them detected once, and approximately 5% sits in the top ten. Sequencing used CD4+ T cells from blood. The receptor set was obtained from a human donor in good health. Each CDR3 is given with its conserved first and last residue. A D gene is named only where the DNA matches it firmly. Clone size, where shown, is once, few, many, or a class for clones that have expanded.

d_call,clone_size,v_call,j_call,cdr3_aa,cdr3_nt
NA,few,TRBV5-6,TRBJ2-3,CASSLGEGTSTDTQYF,TGTGCCAGCAGCTTGGGCGAGGGGACTAGCACAGATACGCAGTATTTT
TRBD2,NA,TRBV6-6,TRBJ2-5,CASGTTSGIQETQYF,TGTGCCAGCGGAACAACTAGCGGAATACAAGAGACCCAGTACTTC
TRBD1,many,TRBV7-3,TRBJ2-1,CASSIGTGSIVFF,TGTGCCAGCAGCATAGGGACAGGGAGTATCGTCTTCTTC
NA,many,TRBV12-3/TRBV12-4,TRBJ2-1,CASSLLAGSNEQFF,TGTGCCAGCAGTTTATTGGCAGGGTCCAATGAGCAGTTCTTC
NA,NA,TRBV25-1,TRBJ2-5,CASSLSGGETQYF,TGTGCCAGCAGCCTCTCCGGGGGAGAGACCCAGTACTTC
TRBD2,few,TRBV30,TRBJ2-4,CAWSAGLAGGGIQYF,TGTGCCTGGAGTGCGGGACTAGCGGGGGGCGGCATTCAGTACTTC
TRBD1,NA,TRBV7-9,TRBJ1-6,CASRPIQGAQNSPLHF,TGTGCCAGCAGACCGATACAGGGGGCGCAAAATTCACCCCTCCACTTT
NA,NA,TRBV28,TRBJ1-2,CASSLVPSGYGYTF,TGTGCCAGCAGTTTGGTTCCATCGGGCTATGGCTACACCTTC
TRBD1,many,TRBV29-1,TRBJ1-1,CSETTGLNTEAFF,TGCAGCGAAACGACAGGGCTGAACACTGAAGCTTTCTTT
NA,many,TRBV25-1,TRBJ1-6,CASSEYGGSFNSPLHF,TGTGCCAGCAGTGAATATGGGGGCAGCTTTAATTCACCCCTCCACTTT
NA,NA,TRBV28,TRBJ2-7,CASTHTKRGNDEQYF,TGTGCCAGCACCCACACAAAACGTGGGAACGACGAGCAGTACTTC
NA,NA,TRBV11-3,TRBJ2-2,CASSSSRTSGELFF,TGTGCCAGCAGCTCCTCTCGGACGTCCGGGGAGCTGTTTTTT
NA,NA,TRBV6-5,TRBJ2-2,CASSWRDTTSTGELFF,TGTGCCAGCAGTTGGCGGGACACCACCTCCACCGGGGAGCTGTTTTTT
NA,NA,TRBV18,TRBJ1-1,CASSDGRLTEAFF,TGTGCCAGCTCAGATGGACGGCTCACTGAAGCTTTCTTT